The 13 T cell receptor beta chains presented below share a single source sample, sequenced in a study of cytomegalovirus exposure and HLA in healthy donors. PCR primers comprised 60 Vbeta and 13 Jbeta primers. Profiling relied on immunoSEQ multiplex PCR, and the TCRdb table lists in-frame clones only, not all of them. This table holds some 99,000 clones, roughly four fifths found once. Material: PBMCs. The receptors were sampled from a female donor in good health and CMV-seronegative.

The chain employs TRBV30 and TRBJ2-7; weak D call: TRBD1 (5 bases). Germline CDR1 is GTSNPN and CDR2 is SVGIG (reference sequence). This CDR3 contains 12 residues. Trimming took 3 bases from V and 3 from J, leaving 9 bases between them. CDR3 sequence: CAWREDSYEQYF. CDR3 DNA: TGTGCCTGGAGAGAAGACAGCTACGAGCAGTACTTC.

This sequence joins TRBV5-5 and TRBJ2-7; 11 bases fit TRBD1. The V and J ends lost 1 base and 3 bases, in that order; junction bases with no gene match: 6. The CDR3 covers 16 residues. From germline, CDR1 is SGHKS and CDR2 YYEKEE (reference sequence). In DNA, the CDR3 is TGTGCCAGCAGCTTGTACTCGGGACAGGGGGTCTACGAGCAGTACTTC. This codes for CASSLYSGQGVYEQYF. The full variable domain, with the rest looked up from reference TRBV5-5 and TRBJ2-7, is DAGVTQSPTHLIKTRGQQVTLRCSPISGHKSVSWYQQVLGQGPQFIFQYYEKEERGRGNFPDRFSARQFPNYSSELNVNALLLGDSALYLCASSLYSGQGVYEQYFGPGTRLTVT.

The rearrangement joins TRBV9 to TRBJ2-2; TRBD1 matches at 9 bases. The CDR3 has 19 amino acids. From germline, CDR1 is SGDLS and CDR2 YYNGEE. J was trimmed by 0 bases and V by 4 bases; bases with no gene match: 13. The CDR3 DNA reads TGTGCCAGCAGCATCGGACAGGGGACGGCGCATCCGAACACCGGGGAGCTGTTTTTT. Amino acids: CASSIGQGTAHPNTGELFF.

A few counts support this clone. This sample includes further DNA sequences coding for the same CDR3. This chain links TRBV5-1 with TRBJ1-2; D remains unclear. CDR3 length: 12 residues. Trimming left V 0 bases short and J 5 bases short, with 5 bases between. Germline CDR1 is SGHRS and CDR2 is YFSETQ. The CDR3: CASSLEAYGYTF. As DNA, the CDR3 is TGCGCCAGCAGCTTGGAAGCGTATGGCTACACCTTC.

This clone occurred a few times. This sequence joins TRBV7-2 and TRBJ2-2; 8 bases align to TRBD1. CDR1 and CDR2 (germline): SGHTA, FQGNSA. The CDR3 extends over 16 amino acids. V was pared by 2 bases and J by 7 bases, with 9 bases of the junction left unmatched. CDR3 coding DNA: TGTGCCAGCAGCTTAATTTCAGGACAGGGTCACGGGGAGCTGTTTTTT. Translating gives CASSLISGQGHGELFF.

The V and J genes are TRBV15 and TRBJ2-1, with TRBD2 matching 10 bases. The ends lost 3 bases at V and 8 bases at J; junction bases unmatched: 4. The CDR3 length is 14 residues. CDR1 LNHNV and CDR2 YYDKDF come from the germline V gene (reference sequence). CDR3: CATSSPTSGHEQFF. The CDR3 nucleotides read TGTGCCACCAGCAGCCCGACTAGCGGGCATGAGCAGTTCTTC.

The CDR3 spells CASSWTGGIGAFF. For the CDR3, the DNA is TGTGCCAGCAGCTGGACAGGGGGCATTGGGGCTTTCTTT. The V and J genes are TRBV5-4 and TRBJ1-1; 11 bases match TRBD1. After removal of 3 bases from V and 11 bases from J, the junction contained 6 bases not matched to a gene. This CDR3 spans 13 amino acids. Germline V gives CDR1 SGHNT, CDR2 YYREEE (reference sequence).

As to this clone: The sample contains more than one DNA sequence encoding this CDR3. The chain recombines TRBV7-3 with TRBJ2-7; 7 nucleotides match TRBD2. The CDR3 is 14 residues long. The germline CDR1 and CDR2 sequences are SGHTA and FQGTGA. The V gene end was trimmed by 2 bases and the J gene end by 2 bases; junction bases not matched to a gene: 3. CDR3 nucleotide sequence: TGTGCCAGCAGCTTAGGGAGGGGACCCTACGAGCAGTACTTC. Protein: CASSLGRGPYEQYF.

This chain joins TRBV6-1 and TRBJ1-3, with D uncertain. Germline assignment: CDR1 MNHNS and CDR2 SASEGT. The ends were cut back, 4 bases at V and 4 bases at J, with 11 bases in the middle. This CDR3 has 14 amino acids. The CDR3 protein is CASSVDRGGNTIYF. The CDR3 DNA reads TGTGCCAGCAGTGTGGACCGAGGGGGAAACACCATATATTTT.

The chain employs TRBV2 and TRBJ1-1, with D maybe TRBD1 (5 bases). Germline CDR1 is SNHLY and CDR2 is FYNNEI. V shed 6 bases and J shed 3 bases, with 11 bases lying between them. The CDR3 contains 13 residues. CDR3: CASRLTVDTEAFF. The CDR3 nucleotides read TGTGCCAGCAGACTGACAGTTGACACTGAAGCTTTCTTT. The complete variable domain, with remaining parts taken from reference TRBV2 and TRBJ1-1, reads EPEVTQTPSHQVTQMGQEVILRCVPISNHLYFYWYRQILGQKVEFLVSFYNNEISEKSEIFDDQFSVERPDGSNFTLKIRSTKLEDSAMYFCASRLTVDTEAFFGQGTRLTVV.

This clone was observed a few times. The rearrangement joins TRBV2 to TRBJ1-4; no clear D. The length of the CDR3 is 15 residues. In germline, CDR1 is SNHLY, CDR2 FYNNEI. V was cut by 5 bases and J by 8 bases, with 18 bases left in between. The CDR3 nucleotides read TGTGCCAGCAGTATTATGCGGGTACCGCTGGAAAAACTGTTTTTT. The encoded protein is CASSIMRVPLEKLFF. Full variable domain (missing parts from reference TRBV2 and TRBJ1-4): EPEVTQTPSHQVTQMGQEVILRCVPISNHLYFYWYRQILGQKVEFLVSFYNNEISEKSEIFDDQFSVERPDGSNFTLKIRSTKLEDSAMYFCASSIMRVPLEKLFFGSGTQLSVL.

This chain uses TRBV27 with TRBJ2-1, with D possibly being TRBD2 (6 bases). The CDR3 totals 17 residues. Germline lookup yields CDR1 MNHEY and CDR2 SMNVEV (reference sequence). V was pared by 5 bases and J by 0 bases, with 17 bases between. The CDR3 sequence: CASSPLGGGSSYNEQFF. CDR3 DNA: TGTGCCAGCAGTCCTCTGGGGGGTGGGAGCTCCTACAATGAGCAGTTCTTC.

This clone came up a few times. The chain combines TRBV7-9 with TRBJ1-1; D is ambiguous. The V end was cut by 5 bases, the J end by 2 bases, with 9 bases between. CDR1 is SEHNR and CDR2 is FQNEAQ in the germline V gene (reference sequence). CDR3 length: 13 residues. The CDR3 nucleotides are TGTGCCAGCAGCCAGACACTCAACACTGAAGCTTTCTTT. It specifies CASSQTLNTEAFF.